A single sample is the source of the 27 T cell receptor beta chains below, sequenced in a study of metastatic and nonmetastatic thyroid tumors. The entire patient cohort was treatment-naive prior to thyroid surgery. Via MiXCR, TCRdb re-called the PCR reads. This sample has some 29,000 clones, with 6% to 9.5% found just once. Sequencing was performed on blood. These receptors all come from a female donor with papillary thyroid cancer or a benign thyroid nodule (not recorded which). Some clones in this sample may be carry-over from other donors' samples.

This clone was counted at least ten times. The gene calls are TRBV30 and TRBJ2-7, with D possibly TRBD2 on 6 matching bases. The ends were cut back, 2 bases at V and 3 bases at J, with 8 bases in the middle. Germline V gives CDR1 GTSNPN, CDR2 SVGIG (reference sequence). This CDR3 comprises 12 residues. The CDR3 sequence: CAWSLGGYEQYF. CDR3 nucleotide sequence: TGTGCCTGGAGTCTGGGGGGCTACGAGCAGTACTTC.

This clone was seen many times. The chain is built from TRBV5-5 and TRBJ2-7; weak D call: TRBD2 (6 bases). V lost 4 bases and J 0 bases, leaving 14 bases between the germline ends. The germline gives CDR1 SGHKS, CDR2 YYEKEE (reference sequence). This CDR3 is built from 15 residues. This CDR3 reads CASSPRLGYSYEQYF. CDR3 nucleotides: TGTGCCAGCAGCCCCCGACTAGGCTACTCCTACGAGCAGTACTTC.

For this clone: The junction shows a germline mismatch at one end, possibly a read error. This chain connects TRBV20-1 to TRBJ1-2; the D is unclear. The germline CDR1 and CDR2 sequences are DFQATT and SNEGSKA (reference sequence). The CDR3 totals 18 residues. CDR3 region: CSSRYRPQFRTVAGGYTF. For the CDR3, the DNA is TGCAGTTCTAGATATCGGCCACAATTCAGGACCGTTGCTGGTGGCTACACCTTC.

This clone was counted ten times or more. The genes are TRBV5-6 and TRBJ2-5; 7 bases map to TRBD2. The trim removed 2 bases at V and 5 bases at J, leaving 12 bases unmatched. Germline CDR1 and CDR2: SGHDT and YYEEEE. The CDR3 sequence is 16 residues long. This CDR3 reads CASSFPTPGREETQYF. The DNA of the CDR3 is TGTGCCAGCAGCTTCCCGACCCCGGGGAGGGAGGAGACCCAGTACTTC.

This clone was observed at least ten times. The rearrangement links TRBV6-5 to TRBJ1-3; D gene uncertain. Trimming left V 5 bases short and J 1 base short, with 30 bases between. This CDR3 has 21 residues. Germline CDR1 and CDR2: MNHEY and SVGAGI. CDR3 sequence reads: CASSPRLLDGVRLGSGNTIYF. The CDR3 DNA follows: TGTGCCAGCAGTCCCCGGCTCTTAGACGGAGTACGTCTTGGGTCTGGAAACACCATATATTTT.

This clone was found many times. This chain connects TRBV18 to TRBJ2-3; D gene ambiguous. V lost 6 bases to trimming and J lost 8 bases, with 12 bases between them. Germline values: CDR1 KGHSH, CDR2 LQKENI. The CDR3 length is 12 residues. CDR3 loop: CASSLEERTQYF. The CDR3 nucleotides read TGTGCCAGCTCCCTCGAGGAGCGTACGCAGTATTTT.

There are many counts of this clone. The chain couples TRBV20-1 to TRBJ1-2, with D hard to call. The CDR3 has 11 residues. Looked up from germline, CDR1 is DFQATT and CDR2 is SNEGSKA (reference sequence). DNA of the CDR3: TGCAGATCCGTCGTGTTAGGCCGGGCCACCTTC. Translated, it gives CRSVVLGRATF.

This clone was counted ten times or more. V usage is TRBV28 and J usage is TRBJ2-7, with 15 positions matching TRBD2. Germline V CDR1 and CDR2: MDHEN, SYDVKM. V gave up 4 bases and J gave up 4 bases; unmatched junction bases: 8. The CDR3 totals 17 residues. CDR3 bases: TGTGCCAGCAGTTCCTATGGACTAGCGGGAGGGTTGTACGAGCAGTACTTC. This sequence encodes CASSSYGLAGGLYEQYF. Based on the CDR3 plus reference TRBV28 and TRBJ2-7, the full variable domain is DVKVTQSSRYLVKRTGEKVFLECVQDMDHENMFWYRQDPGLGLRLIYFSYDVKMKEKGDIPEGYSVSREKKERFSLILESASTNQTSMYLCASSSYGLAGGLYEQYFGPGTRLTVT.

This clone was seen ten or more times. The chain recombines TRBV12-3 or TRBV12-4 with TRBJ2-5; tentatively, D is TRBD1 or TRBD2 (5 bases each). This CDR3 spans 16 amino acids. V lost 3 bases and J lost 4, with 18 bases in between. CDR3 sequence: CASSFIRGAGTETQYF. CDR3 bases: TGTGCCAGCAGTTTCATCCGAGGGGCCGGAACAGAGACCCAGTACTTC.

The table lists this clone with many counts. The rearrangement joins TRBV20-1 to TRBJ1-2, with D unclear. Trimming removed 1 base from V and 5 bases from J, with 8 bases in between. The CDR3 loop spans 12 amino acids. CDR1 and CDR2 from the germline V gene are DFQATT and SNEGSKA (reference sequence). CDR3 DNA sequence: TGCAGTGCTAGAGTCCGGCAGTATGGCTACACCTTC. It encodes CSARVRQYGYTF.

This clone appeared many times. CDR3 amino acids: CASSVGTSAQMQYF. CDR3 in DNA: TGTGCCAGCTCGGTCGGGACTAGCGCGCAAATGCAGTACTTC. The genes are TRBV18 and TRBJ2-5; TRBD2 agrees at 10 bases. V gave up 6 bases and J gave up 11 bases; unmatched junction bases: 12. Germline lookup yields CDR1 KGHSH and CDR2 LQKENI. There are 14 residues in the CDR3.

This clone was recorded once. The rearrangement uses TRBV7-2 and TRBJ1-2, with a tentative D call TRBD1 (6 bases). The CDR3 spans 15 residues. The germline V gene has CDR1 SGHTA and CDR2 FQGNSA. Trimming took 5 bases from V and 4 from J, leaving 17 bases between them. The CDR3, as DNA: TGTGCCAGCAGCCAGCGGGGGCGCGAGGGCTATGGCTACACCTTC. This encodes CASSQRGREGYGYTF.

CDR3 in DNA: TGTGCCAGCAGCAAGGGACAGCAAGAGACCCAGTACTTC. Translated, it gives CASSKGQQETQYF. The genes are TRBV5-4 and TRBJ2-5; 7 bases are shared with TRBD1. With V trimmed by 4 bases and J by 2 bases, 2 bases remained unmatched. The germline V gene encodes CDR1 SGHNT and CDR2 YYREEE (reference sequence). CDR3 length: 13 residues. The full variable domain, its missing parts supplied by reference TRBV5-4 and TRBJ2-5, is ETGVTQSPTHLIKTRGQQVTLRCSSQSGHNTVSWYQQALGQGPQFIFQYYREEENGRGNFPPRFSGLQFPNYSSELNVNALELDDSALYLCASSKGQQETQYFGPGTRLLVL.

In this sample, this clone turned up many times. Written as DNA, the CDR3 is TGTGCCAGCAGTTTATCTACGAGCGAGCAAGAGACCCAGTACTTC. As protein: CASSLSTSEQETQYF. This chain connects TRBV27 to TRBJ2-5, with unresolved D. Germline-derived CDR1 and CDR2 are MNHEY and SMNVEV (reference sequence). Trimming left V 0 bases short and J 2 bases short, with 10 bases between. The CDR3 has 15 residues.

This clone was seen many times. The chain carries TRBV28 and TRBJ2-5; perhaps D is TRBD1 or TRBD2 (5 bases each). The CDR3 is made up of 13 amino acids. V gave up 8 bases and J gave up 5 bases, with 15 bases separating them. Germline V lookup: CDR1 MDHEN, CDR2 SYDVKM. CDR3 in amino acids: CASGGPFRETQYF. The CDR3 nucleotides read TGTGCCAGCGGGGGTCCTTTCAGGGAGACCCAGTACTTC.

This clone was found many times. The chain combines TRBV28 with TRBJ2-1; perhaps TRBD1 as D (6 bases). This CDR3 contains 16 residues. V lost 2 bases to trimming and J lost 1 base, with 12 bases between them. CDR1 is MDHEN, CDR2 SYDVKM, per germline. The CDR3 DNA is TGTGCCAGCAGTTTAACTACAGGGACATCCTACAATGAGCAGTTCTTC. Protein: CASSLTTGTSYNEQFF.

This clone was seen repeatedly, ten times or more. The V call is TRBV9, the J call TRBJ1-1; D is undetermined. Germline V gene data show CDR1 as SGDLS and CDR2 as YYNGEE. Trimming removed 6 bases from V and 0 bases from J, with 15 bases in between. This CDR3 comprises 15 residues. CDR3 residues: CASTPSRSMNTEAFF. The CDR3 DNA reads as TGTGCCAGCACCCCGAGCAGGTCCATGAACACTGAAGCTTTCTTT.

This clone was counted at least ten times. The V gene is TRBV4-1, the J gene TRBJ2-5; D is tentatively TRBD1 or TRBD2 (5 bases each). Trimming left V 4 bases short and J 2 bases short, with 23 bases between. The CDR3 totals 18 residues. Looked up from germline, CDR1 is MGHRA and CDR2 is YSYEKL. CDR3 in amino acids: CASSLRVGTGTLQETQYF. The CDR3 nucleotides are TGCGCCAGCAGCCTCCGGGTGGGGACCGGCACGTTACAAGAGACCCAGTACTTC.

This clone was counted a few times. This may arise from a read error, as a much more abundant clone is one base away. The CDR3 region has the DNA TGTGCCAGCAGTCACGGACTAGCGGGATCGGATGAGCAGCTCTTC. Protein: CASSHGLAGSDEQLF. The gene calls are TRBV6-1 and TRBJ2-1; the match to TRBD2 covers 12 bases. CDR1 is MNHNS, CDR2 SASEGT, per germline. CDR3 size: 15 residues.

This clone has a count of ten or more. The CDR3 spells CASSILTEPNEQYF. The DNA of the CDR3 is TGTGCCAGTAGTATTCTGACAGAACCTAACGAGCAGTACTTC. The rearrangement joins TRBV19 to TRBJ2-7; D possibly corresponds to TRBD1 (5 bases). Germline V gene lookup returns CDR1 LNHDA and CDR2 SQIVND (reference sequence). The CDR3 has 14 residues. The V end was cut by 3 bases, the J end by 5 bases, with 14 bases between.

J is TRBJ2-3 and V is TRBV5-4; the D is unclear. CDR3 length: 16 residues. Germline assignment: CDR1 SGHNT and CDR2 YYREEE (reference sequence). V lost 0 bases, J lost 3 bases, and 14 bases lay in between. The CDR3 DNA reads TGTGCCAGCAGCTTGGCCGGCAGGTGTAGGACAGATACGCAGTATTTT. Its protein product is CASSLAGRCRTDTQYF.

This clone was counted at least ten times. This chain uses TRBV30 with TRBJ1-2, with D unclear. This CDR3 is built from 11 residues. Trimming pared 0 bases from V and 8 bases from J, leaving 7 bases between. The germline V gene encodes CDR1 GTSNPN and CDR2 SVGIG (reference sequence). The CDR3 spells CAWSVRSGYTF. For the CDR3, the DNA is TGTGCCTGGAGTGTACGAAGCGGCTACACCTTC.

This clone came up many times. The genes are TRBV9 and TRBJ2-7; 7 bases match TRBD1. The germline CDR1 and CDR2 sequences are SGDLS and YYNGEE. This CDR3 has 15 amino acids. V was clipped by 2 bases and J by 2 bases; unmatched bases: 7. The CDR3 DNA reads TGTGCCAGCAGCGTCCCTGGGACAGTCCCCTACGAGCAGTACTTC. Translating it yields CASSVPGTVPYEQYF. The variable domain in full, with the rest retrieved from reference TRBV9 and TRBJ2-7, is DSGVTQTPKHLITATGQRVTLRCSPRSGDLSVYWYQQSLDQGLQFLIQYYNGEERAKGNILERFSAQQFPDLHSELNLSSLELGDSALYFCASSVPGTVPYEQYFGPGTRLTVT.

This clone was seen at least ten times. The chain links TRBV20-1 to TRBJ1-2; TRBD1 agrees at 7 bases. Germline CDR1 and CDR2: DFQATT and SNEGSKA (reference sequence). The CDR3 loop spans 15 amino acids. The junction had 8 bases not matched to a gene; V was cut back by 4 bases and J by 0 bases. DNA of the CDR3: TGCAGTGCTACAACAACAGGGGAATCTAACTATGGCTACACCTTC. Translated: CSATTTGESNYGYTF.

The chain couples TRBV18 to TRBJ2-3; 7 bases fit TRBD1. The V and J ends lost 5 bases and 3 bases, in that order; junction bases with no gene match: 17. Germline assignment: CDR1 KGHSH and CDR2 LQKENI. The CDR3 has 18 residues. The CDR3 reads CASSASFLGQTRTDTQYF. CDR3 nucleotides: TGTGCCAGCTCAGCGTCGTTTCTGGGACAGACAAGAACAGATACGCAGTATTTT.

This clone was counted at least ten times. Here the CDR3 reads CASSLAQAETQYF. CDR3 nucleotide sequence: TGTGCCAGCAGCTTAGCGCAAGCGGAGACCCAGTACTTC. This chain joins TRBV7-6 and TRBJ2-5; D unclear. CDR1 is SGHVS, CDR2 FNYEAQ, per germline. V lost 0 bases and J 5 bases, leaving 7 bases between the germline ends. This CDR3 is built from 13 residues.

This clone appeared many times. The chain combines TRBV6-2 or TRBV6-3 with TRBJ2-1; no clear D gene. Germline V lookup: CDR1 MNHEY, CDR2 SVGEGT. Trimming took 6 bases from V and 8 from J, leaving 8 bases between them. The CDR3 spans 11 residues. The CDR3 sequence: CASSPSHEQFF. In DNA, the CDR3 is TGTGCCAGCAGCCCGAGCCATGAGCAGTTCTTC.